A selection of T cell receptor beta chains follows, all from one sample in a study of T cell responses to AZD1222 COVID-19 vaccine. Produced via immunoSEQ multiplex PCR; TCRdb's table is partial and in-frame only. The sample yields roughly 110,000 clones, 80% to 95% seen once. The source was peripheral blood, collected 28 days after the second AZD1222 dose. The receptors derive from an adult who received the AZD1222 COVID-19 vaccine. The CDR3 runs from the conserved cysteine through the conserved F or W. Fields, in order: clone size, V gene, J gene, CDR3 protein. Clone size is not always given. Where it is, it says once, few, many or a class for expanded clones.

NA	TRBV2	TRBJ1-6	CASKDRGLVSPLHF
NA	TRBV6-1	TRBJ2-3	CASSGQNRQGIVTDTQYF
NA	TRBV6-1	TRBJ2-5	CASSEVPRVGQETQYF
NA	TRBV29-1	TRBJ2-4	CSVETGQGNIQYF
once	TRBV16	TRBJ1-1	CASSLGLGTANTEAFF
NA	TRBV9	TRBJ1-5	CASSVAPDSNQPQHF
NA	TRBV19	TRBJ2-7	CASSKVGQVGYEQYF
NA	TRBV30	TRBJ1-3	CAWSVLQGAITGNTIYF
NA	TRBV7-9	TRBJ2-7	CASSSGSRLNEQYF
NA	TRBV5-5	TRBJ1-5	CASSLGSGIYSNQPQHF
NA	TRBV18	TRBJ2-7	CASSPIAGTASYEQYF
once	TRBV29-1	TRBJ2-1	CSVTTRAYNEQFF
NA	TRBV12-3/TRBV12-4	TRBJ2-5	CASTNTNQETQYF
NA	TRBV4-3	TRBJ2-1	CASSQGQSDEQFF
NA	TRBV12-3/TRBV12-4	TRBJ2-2	CASSLELGELFF
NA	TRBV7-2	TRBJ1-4	CASSLGVEEKLFF
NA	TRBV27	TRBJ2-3	CASRLLTTDTQYF
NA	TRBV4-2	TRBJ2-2	CASSPTMRENTGELFF
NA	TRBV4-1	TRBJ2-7	CASSQEGAVFYEQYF
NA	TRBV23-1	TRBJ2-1	CASSPENNEQFF
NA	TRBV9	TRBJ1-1	CASSVIRGPAFF
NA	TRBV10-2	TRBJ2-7	CASSALAGAYEQYF
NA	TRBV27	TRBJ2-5	CASSGHRQGRETQYF
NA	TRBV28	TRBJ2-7	CASRSSGRVEQYF
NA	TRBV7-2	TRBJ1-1	CASSPQDGFRNTEAFF
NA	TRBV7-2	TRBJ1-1	CASSLIRNTEAFF
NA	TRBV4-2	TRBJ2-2	CASSQEASRNTGELFF
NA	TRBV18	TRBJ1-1	CASSPTGTEAFF
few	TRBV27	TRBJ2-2	CASSFGPYGELFF
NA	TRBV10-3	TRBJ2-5	CAISDDRAPRETQYF
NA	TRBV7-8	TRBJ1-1	CASSLARGTMEAFF
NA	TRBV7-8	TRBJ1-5	CASSGRDRYQPQHF
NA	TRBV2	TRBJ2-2	CASDRRGTGELFF
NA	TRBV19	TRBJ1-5	CASSEQGPSNQPQHF
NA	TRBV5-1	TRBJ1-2	CASSPGRGRDYGYTF
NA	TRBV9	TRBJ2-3	CASSVASGGSQYF
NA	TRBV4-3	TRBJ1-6	CTSSRGQESSPLHF
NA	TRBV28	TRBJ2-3	CASSGDRPTDTQYF
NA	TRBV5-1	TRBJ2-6	CASSLSSGGSPGANVLTF